This T cell receptor beta chain was identified in a study of cytomegalovirus exposure and HLA in healthy donors. Germline V gives CDR1 SGHVS, CDR2 FNYEAQ. V lost 1 base, J lost 5 bases, and 15 bases lay in between. The CDR3 extends over 15 amino acids. PCR primers comprised 60 Vbeta and 13 Jbeta primers. Sequencing used immunoSEQ multiplex PCR; TCRdb keeps in-frame clones, though not all of them. Its table lists around 64,000 clones. This chain uses TRBV7-6 with TRBJ2-7; possibly TRBD1 for D (6 bases). The TCR sequence derives from a female donor in good health and CMV-seropositive. Sequencing used PBMCs. The CDR3 region has the DNA TGTGCCAGCAGCTTAGAAACAGGGATAATCCACGAGCAGTACTTC. It yields the protein CASSLETGIIHEQYF.